A single sample gave rise to the 15 T cell receptor beta chains below, sequenced in a study of early T cells in non-severe SARS-CoV-2 infection (dated by TCRdb to about 2021). The library came from 5' RACE. Sequenced on a NextSeq 500. TCRdb reprocessed the public reads (quality trimming at Q25 with fastp, clone calling with MiXCR) and kept in-frame beta chains. Merged by CDR3 protein, the rows form single entries marked with the most common genes and DNA. Across this sample there are some 40,000 distinct CDR3 sequences, with 3% to 4% seen only once. The ten largest clones represent 9% to 10% of the sample. Specimen: whole blood. These receptor sequences come from an adult who was a healthcare worker with PCR-confirmed SARS-CoV-2 infection or an uninfected control (not recorded which).

This clonotype came up many times. The rearrangement uses TRBV30 and TRBJ1-2; D is uncertain. In germline, CDR1 is GTSNPN, CDR2 SVGIG (reference sequence). The V and J ends lost 1 base and 4 bases respectively, with 7 bases between them. This CDR3 has 12 residues. The CDR3 region has the DNA TGTGCCTGGAGTGAGGGTACCTATGGCTACACCTTC. This gives the protein CAWSEGTYGYTF.

This clonotype occurred many times. This chain links TRBV12-2 with TRBJ2-2; the table gives TRBD2 as D, unverified against the DNA. TRBV12-2 is given as a pseudogene. The CDR3 covers 19 residues. DNA for the CDR3: TGTGCAAGTCGCTCCTCCGACCGACTAGCGGGAGCGAACACCGGGGAGCTGTTTTTT. It specifies CASRSSDRLAGANTGELFF.

The chain uses TRBV4-1 and TRBJ2-2; TRBD2 agrees at 11 bases. Germline-derived CDR1 and CDR2 are MGHRA and YSYEKL. The trim removed 4 bases at V and 3 bases at J, leaving 10 bases unmatched. The CDR3 covers 18 residues. CDR3 bases: TGCGCCAGCAGCCCCGGGCCACTAGCGGGAGTTGACACCGGGGAGCTGTTTTTT. This codes for CASSPGPLAGVDTGELFF.

This clonotype showed up many times. The genes are TRBV7-3 and TRBJ2-1; 8 bases align to TRBD2. The CDR3 totals 16 residues. CDR1 and CDR2 from the germline V gene are SGHTA and FQGTGA. Losses at the gene ends were 2 bases for V and 9 bases for J; bases not matched to a gene: 12. The CDR3 is CASSLSPAGVAGEQFF. The CDR3 DNA reads as TGTGCCAGCAGCTTATCTCCAGCGGGAGTTGCGGGTGAGCAGTTCTTC.

This clonotype was observed many times. The chain links TRBV5-1 to TRBJ1-5; the match to TRBD1 covers 7 bases. The V gene's germline CDR1 is SGHRS and CDR2 YFSETQ. The ends lost 0 bases at V and 6 bases at J; junction bases unmatched: 6. There are 15 residues in the CDR3. The CDR3 spells CASSLDGTEAQPQHF. DNA of the CDR3: TGCGCCAGCAGCTTGGACGGGACAGAGGCTCAGCCCCAGCATTTT.

This rearrangement joins TRBV12-3 or TRBV12-4 to TRBJ1-1; perhaps TRBD1 as D (6 bases). The V end was cut by 6 bases, the J end by 4 bases, with 9 bases between. This CDR3 region has 12 residues. CDR3 sequence reads: CASSRTATEAFF. DNA for the CDR3: TGTGCCAGCAGCCGGACAGCCACTGAAGCTTTCTTT.

Many counts were recorded for this clonotype. The J gene is TRBJ2-4, the V gene TRBV7-2, with unresolved D. Trimming removed 1 base at V and 0 bases at J, with 7 bases between. The CDR3 totals 15 residues. Germline V gene data show CDR1 as SGHTA and CDR2 as FQGNSA. The CDR3 protein is CASSLGFVAKNIQYF. CDR3 bases: TGTGCCAGCAGCTTAGGGTTTGTAGCCAAAAACATTCAGTACTTC. The complete variable domain, with remaining parts taken from reference TRBV7-2 and TRBJ2-4, reads GAGVSQSPSNKVTEKGKDVELRCDPISGHTALYWYRQSLGQGLEFLIYFQGNSAPDKSGLPSDRFSAERTGGSVSTLTIQRTQQEDSAVYLCASSLGFVAKNIQYFGAGTRLSVL.

This clonotype is judged medium-sized (0.01 to 0.1%). The rearrangement links TRBV20-1 to TRBJ2-7; the D gene could be TRBD1 or TRBD2 (5 bases each). CDR3 length equals 16 residues. Deletions cut 0 bases from V and 0 bases from J, with 15 bases between. Per germline, CDR1 DFQATT and CDR2 SNEGSKA (reference sequence). CDR3 nucleotide sequence: TGCAGTGCTAGAGACCCGGGACCCAGTTCCTCCTACGAGCAGTACTTC. It translates to CSARDPGPSSSYEQYF.

Details on this clonotype: A much bigger clone sits one base away, suggesting this may be a read error. The rearrangement links TRBV20-1 to TRBJ2-7; 7 nucleotides align to TRBD2. Germline-derived CDR1 and CDR2 are DFQATT and SNEGSKA (reference sequence). The CDR3 spans 15 residues. After removal of 0 bases from V and 5 bases from J, the junction contained 10 bases not matched to a gene. This chain's CDR3 is CSARDYTSASHEQYF. CDR3 in DNA: TGCAGTGCTAGAGATTATACTAGCGCTTCCCACGAGCAGTACTTC.

This sequence joins TRBV20-1 and TRBJ2-1; 11 bases agree with TRBD1. Germline V gives CDR1 DFQATT, CDR2 SNEGSKA (reference sequence). V lost 5 bases to trimming and J lost 3 bases; unmatched junction nucleotides: 3. There are 14 residues in the CDR3. The DNA for the CDR3 is TGCAGTGCTGCGGGACAGGGGGTCTACAATGAGCAGTTCTTC. As protein: CSAAGQGVYNEQFF.

There are many counts of this clonotype. The chain uses TRBV7-2 and TRBJ2-3; 10 bases are a match to TRBD1. Germline CDR1 SGHTA, CDR2 FQGNSA. With 1 base clipped from V and 5 bases from J, the junction kept 3 bases outside the gene matches. This CDR3 contains 15 residues. In nucleotides, the CDR3 is TGTGCCAGCAGCTTAGGGACAGGGGGGGGAGATACGCAGTATTTT. Its translation is CASSLGTGGGDTQYF.

In its sample, this clonotype was seen many times. The chain has TRBV5-6 and TRBJ2-7, with D unclear. The V and J ends lost 3 bases and 2 bases respectively, with 12 bases between them. There are 14 residues in the CDR3. Germline assignment: CDR1 SGHDT and CDR2 YYEEEE. CDR3 DNA: TGTGCCAGCAGCTGGAAGGACGTAGCCTACGAGCAGTACTTC. It yields the protein CASSWKDVAYEQYF. Combining the CDR3 with reference TRBV5-6 and TRBJ2-7 gives the whole variable domain DAGVTQSPTHLIKTRGQQVTLRCSPKSGHDTVSWYQQALGQGPQFIFQYYEEEERQRGNFPDRFSGHQFPNYSSELNVNALLLGDSALYLCASSWKDVAYEQYFGPGTRLTVT.

This clonotype turned up a few times. The chain has TRBV19 and TRBJ2-1; the match to TRBD2 covers 12 bases. Looked up from germline, CDR1 is LNHDA and CDR2 is SQIVND (reference sequence). The CDR3 runs 17 residues. V gave up 2 bases and J gave up 5 bases; unmatched junction bases: 7. Here the CDR3 DNA reads TGTGCCAGTAGTATACAAAAACTAGCGGGAGGCCACAATGAGCAGTTCTTC. Translation gives CASSIQKLAGGHNEQFF.

This clonotype occurred many times. The chain joins TRBV9 to TRBJ1-2; D is ambiguous. The CDR3 is 11 residues long. With 4 bases removed from V and 8 bases from J, the gap between germline ends came to 9 bases. CDR1 is SGDLS, CDR2 YYNGEE, per germline. This chain's CDR3 is CASSPGLGYTF. The DNA for the CDR3 is TGTGCCAGCAGCCCAGGTTTAGGCTACACCTTC.

This clonotype was recorded at least ten times. The chain combines TRBV14 with TRBJ1-4; unclear D gene. Trimming took 3 bases from V and 6 from J, leaving 20 bases between them. The CDR3 loop spans 17 amino acids. CDR1 and CDR2 (germline): SGHDN, FVKESK. This CDR3 reads CASSHGRSSGWDEKLFF. CDR3 DNA sequence: TGTGCCAGCAGCCACGGACGCAGCAGCGGGTGGGATGAAAAACTGTTTTTT.